Presented here are 7 T cell receptor beta chains from one specimen sequenced in a study of blood T cell repertoires in COVID-19. Produced via immunoSEQ multiplex PCR; TCRdb's table is partial and in-frame only. The table includes 250,000 to 350,000 clones, 90% detected once. Specimen: PBMCs or T cells enriched from blood (not recorded which). All receptors derive from a man aged 60 to 69 who had recovered from COVID-19.

This sequence joins TRBV29-1 and TRBJ2-4; the match to TRBD2 covers 13 bases. Germline CDR1 reads SQVTM; CDR2 reads ANQGSEA. The CDR3 covers 16 residues. The V and J ends lost 5 bases and 1 base, in that order; junction bases with no gene match: 5. This CDR3 is CSVRGLAGVAKNIQYF. CDR3 bases: TGCAGCGTTCGCGGACTAGCGGGAGTCGCCAAAAACATTCAGTACTTC.

The V gene is TRBV18, the J gene TRBJ1-2; 8 bases are a match to TRBD1. V was pared by 6 bases and J by 7 bases, with 4 bases of the junction left unmatched. The CDR3 runs to 12 residues. Germline V gives CDR1 KGHSH, CDR2 LQKENI. The CDR3 region has the DNA TGTGCCAGCTCTCACGACAGGGGTGGCTACACCTTC. It translates to CASSHDRGGYTF.

CDR3 sequence reads: CASVQGSNYGYTF. The CDR3 DNA sequence: TGTGCCAGCGTCCAGGGTTCTAACTATGGCTACACCTTC. V and J are TRBV7-9 and TRBJ1-2; a possible D gene is TRBD1 (5 bases). This CDR3 region has 13 residues. V was trimmed by 8 bases and J by 0 bases, leaving 10 bases between them. The germline V gene has CDR1 SEHNR and CDR2 FQNEAQ (reference sequence).

The genes are TRBV9 and TRBJ2-5, with TRBD1 matching over 7 bases. The CDR3 length is 15 residues. CDR1 is SGDLS and CDR2 is YYNGEE in the germline V gene. Germline trimming cut 3 bases from V and 3 bases from J; bases unmatched to any gene: 8. The CDR3 here is CASSAWDSRKETQYF. CDR3 coding DNA: TGTGCCAGCAGCGCCTGGGACAGTAGGAAAGAGACCCAGTACTTC.

The chain joins TRBV4-2 to TRBJ2-5; 11 bases align to TRBD2. This CDR3 has 14 residues. V gave up 4 bases and J gave up 6 bases; unmatched junction bases: 4. Per the germline V gene, CDR1 is LGHNA and CDR2 is YNFKEQ. CDR3 DNA sequence: TGTGCCAGCAGCCCGACTAGCGGGGTGCAGACCCAGTACTTC. It codes for CASSPTSGVQTQYF.

DNA of the CDR3: TGTGCCAGCAGCTCCCAGGGCACAGATACGCAGTATTTT. Its translation: CASSSQGTDTQYF. The chain recombines TRBV7-2 with TRBJ2-3, with D unclear. Trimming cost V 4 bases and J 1 base, with 6 bases left between them. The CDR3 totals 13 residues. CDR1 SGHTA and CDR2 FQGNSA come from the germline V gene.

This sequence joins TRBV11-3 and TRBJ1-1, with TRBD1 identical over 7 bases. In germline, CDR1 is SGHNT, CDR2 YENEEA. V gave up 5 bases and J gave up 1 base; unmatched junction bases: 4. This CDR3 spans 14 amino acids. CDR3 DNA sequence: TGTGCCAGCAGCCCAAGGACAGGGAACACTGAAGCTTTCTTT. Translated, it gives CASSPRTGNTEAFF.